Sequencing of this TCR beta chain was carried out in a study of T-cell reconstitution after alpha-beta-depleted transplantation in children. This CDR3 region has 15 residues. Germline V lookup: CDR1 MDHEN, CDR2 SYDVKM. With 5 bases removed from V and 2 bases from J, the gap between germline ends came to 16 bases. Preparation of the TCRbeta library used unique molecular identifiers. TCRdb itself ran the PCR reads through MiXCR, one entry per CDR3 protein. The sample shows fewer than 95,000 distinct CDR3 sequences, 12% of them seen only once. This clonotype was detected many times. The rearrangement joins TRBV28 to TRBJ2-7; possibly TRBD2 for D (6 bases). The receptor was derived from a human donor who donated a stem cell graft to a child with inherited bone marrow failure. This specimen was PBMCs from the stem cell graft donor, taken from the stem cell graft. The DNA for the CDR3 is TGTGCCAGCAGTCTTCCAGGGCGGGGCCCCTACGAGCAGTACTTC. Amino acids: CASSLPGRGPYEQYF.